The TCR beta chain under discussion was sequenced for a study of CD4+ T cells in melanoma (dated by TCRdb to about 2022). Describing the broader study: Neoantigen-specific CD4+ T cells in human melanoma were investigated in the study. Paper-wide results and their limitations: Neoantigen-specific CD4+ T cells in melanoma were reported to show diverse differentiation states. The report described a correlation between neoantigen-specific CD4+ T cells and the function of CD8+ T cells, macrophages and B cells.

The donors were people with melanoma. A remark on this clone: The clone's antigen remains unknown. No base qualities exist here, and no much larger clone lies one base off it.

V drops 6 bases and J drops 2 bases, leaving 20 bases in between. Via the germline V gene (reference sequence), CDR1 is LNHDA and CDR2 SQIVND. Counted from cysteine to phenylalanine, this CDR3 has 16 amino acids. The read is trimmed to its CDR3 DNA, 48 bases read in frame from base 1. Library generation was performed with the immunoSEQ multiplex PCR assay. TCRdb limited this immuneACCESS table to in-frame rearrangements with V and J called. A share of clones is missing; checked studies link under half to unresolved V genes, and the rest is unexplained. The sample records under 20,000 clones, 80% to 90% of which are singletons. The top ten hold approximately 5% of the sample.

The chain joins TRBV19 to TRBJ2-7; perhaps TRBD1 is the D gene, with 5 bases matching. The TCR was taken from a human donor with melanoma. Sequenced input: cells from a culture (not recorded whether cultured in vitro). CDR3 protein: CASSRLSGRDPYEQYF. The DNA reads TGTGCCAGTAGCCGCCTTTCTGGCAGGGATCCCTACGAGCAGTACTTC.